This TCR beta chain was observed in a study of T cells in narcolepsy. Findings of the study overall: Autoreactive clonotypes reportedly recurred in blood of same and different patients, not controls.

Libraries were prepared by immunoSEQ multiplex PCR; TCRdb keeps only in-frame clonotypes and omits some of them. This table has around 32,000 clones, approximately 78% appearing once. In regard to this clone: The antigen is not known.

The CDR3 runs to 16 residues. Germline trimming cut 5 bases from V and 4 bases from J; bases unmatched to any gene: 13. The germline gives CDR1 SGHVS, CDR2 FNYEAQ. Sequencing used CD45RA- memory CD4+ T cells from PBMCs. This receptor was identified in a human donor with narcolepsy. The V and J genes are TRBV7-6 and TRBJ2-5; 7 nucleotides line up with TRBD2. The CDR3 spells CASSLLLVGGGETQYF. CDR3 nucleotides: TGTGCCAGCAGCCTTCTGTTAGTTGGGGGGGGAGAGACCCAGTACTTC.